Listed below are T cell receptor beta chains from one sample, sequenced in a study of spatial heterogeneity in lung cancer. Using its own MiXCR run on the 5' RACE reads, TCRdb lists one record per CDR3 protein. The sample includes 20,000 to 25,000 distinct CDR3 sequences, 5% to 7% of them seen just once. The sample here was lung tumor tissue, taken at surgery. Receptors originate from a male donor with early-stage non-small cell lung cancer. Both conserved end residues are part of each CDR3. Each record gives: D gene, J gene, clone size, V gene, CDR3 DNA, CDR3 protein. A D gene is named only where the DNA matches it firmly. The size of a clone is reported for some rows only, either as once, few or many, or as a class for expanded clones.

>.|TRBJ1-1|many|TRBV7-2
TGTGCCAGCAGCTTAGGAGTAAAAACTGAAGCTTTCTTT
CASSLGVKTEAFF
>TRBD1|TRBJ2-6|.|TRBV5-1
TGCGCCAGCAGCGACGGACAGGGCACCTCTGGGGCCAACGCCCTGACTTTC
CASSDGQGTSGANALTF
>TRBD2|TRBJ2-3|many|TRBV12-3/TRBV12-4
TGTGCCAGCACCCCAAGACTAGCGGGAGTTGCAGATACGCAGTATTTT
CASTPRLAGVADTQYF
>.|TRBJ2-5|many|TRBV29-1
TGCAGCGTTTCTAGGGGACCACAGTCCGCAGGGACCCAGTACTTC
CSVSRGPQSAGTQYF
>.|TRBJ1-6|.|TRBV6-5
TGTGCCAGCAGTTACAATCAAAGGGGCGGATCACCCCTCCACTTT
CASSYNQRGGSPLHF
>.|TRBJ2-3|many|TRBV6-5
TGTGCCAGCAGAAACGGGGGAGACCCCACAGATACGCAGTATTTT
CASRNGGDPTDTQYF
>.|TRBJ2-1|.|TRBV28
TGTGCCAGCAGTCCCGCGGACCGACTGTTCTTC
CASSPADRLFF
>.|TRBJ2-7|.|TRBV7-3
TGTGCCAGCAGGCCATCCGGGGGCGAACCCGAGCAGTACTTC
CASRPSGGEPEQYF
>TRBD1|TRBJ1-1|many|TRBV5-1
TGCGCCAGCAGCTTGGGGGGACAGGGCGAAGCTTTCTTT
CASSLGGQGEAFF
>.|TRBJ2-6|many|TRBV28
TGTGCCAGCAGTACTTACTTGAGTACTGGGGCCAACGTCCTGACTTTC
CASSTYLSTGANVLTF
>.|TRBJ2-7|many|TRBV20-1
TGCAGGGCCGGGGCCTACGAGCAGTACTTC
CRAGAYEQYF
>.|TRBJ2-2|medium-sized|TRBV9
TGTGCCAGCAGCGTAGCTTTACTATCGAACACCGGGGAGCTGTTTTTT
CASSVALLSNTGELFF
>TRBD1|TRBJ1-3|many|TRBV6-5
TGTGCCTCCAGGGACAGGGGAATTGGAAACACCATATATTTT
CASRDRGIGNTIYF
>.|TRBJ2-3|many|TRBV5-6
TGTGCCAGCAGCTTTCTGGACACCTTAATCACAGATACGCAGTATTTT
CASSFLDTLITDTQYF
>.|TRBJ1-5|many|TRBV6-5
TGTGCCAGCAGTTCCCTACAAGGTGGCAATCAGACCCAGCATTTT
CASSSLQGGNQTQHF
>TRBD2|TRBJ2-5|few|TRBV20-1
TGCAGTGCTACGCGGGGGGGCGAGGAGACCCAGTACTTC
CSATRGGEETQYF
>TRBD1|TRBJ2-7|.|TRBV11-2
TGTGCCAGCAGCTTCGCCGGGACAGGGTACGAGCAGTACTTC
CASSFAGTGYEQYF
>TRBD1|TRBJ2-4|.|TRBV11-1
TGTGCCAGCAGCCCTATGGGGACAGGGGGAACCAAAAACATTCAGTACTTC
CASSPMGTGGTKNIQYF
>.|TRBJ2-5|few|TRBV7-9
TGTGCCAGCAGCTTCCACGGAGAGACCCAGTACTTC
CASSFHGETQYF
>TRBD2|TRBJ2-3|many|TRBV11-2
TGTGCCAGCAGCTTCATTGCGGGAGTTGCAGATACGCAGTATTTT
CASSFIAGVADTQYF
>.|TRBJ1-5|many|TRBV5-8
TGTGCCAGCAGCGGCGGGACACTTAGCAATCAGCCCCAGCATTTT
CASSGGTLSNQPQHF
>.|TRBJ2-2|many|TRBV2
TGTGCCGGCTACACCGGGGAGCTGTTTTTT
CAGYTGELFF
>.|TRBJ1-2|few|TRBV20-1
TGCAGTGCTCGCGACCCTAACTATGGCTACACCTTC
CSARDPNYGYTF
>.|TRBJ1-6|.|TRBV12-5
TGTGCTAGTGGTTTGCCCCGGGACGGGAGCTCCTATAATTCACCCCTCCACTTT
CASGLPRDGSSYNSPLHF
>TRBD2|TRBJ2-1|few|TRBV7-3
TGTGCCAGCAGCTTAGGCGGGGGCTCCTACAATGAGCAGTTCTTC
CASSLGGGSYNEQFF
>.|TRBJ2-5|.|TRBV12-3/TRBV12-4
TGTGCCAGCAGTTTAGGGGGGGCCCTCACTGGGGCCCAGTACTTC
CASSLGGALTGAQYF
>.|TRBJ2-1|few|TRBV27
TGTGCCAGCAGTCTCCGGGGGACAATCATCAATGAGCAGTTCTTC
CASSLRGTIINEQFF
>TRBD2|TRBJ2-5|many|TRBV5-4
TGTGCCAGCAGCTCCCCTAGCGGGGGTAGCCAAGAGACCCAGTACTTC
CASSSPSGGSQETQYF
>.|TRBJ1-1|.|TRBV6-6
TGTGCCAGCAGTTTAGGGGCCCGTCGTCGGGGTGCGAACACTGAAGCTTTCTTT
CASSLGARRRGANTEAFF
>.|TRBJ2-1|many|TRBV6-2/TRBV6-3
TGTGCCAGCACTCCGAAGGTGGGGGTCCGCTACAATGAGCAGTTCTTC
CASTPKVGVRYNEQFF
>.|TRBJ2-7|many|TRBV20-1
TGCAGTGCTAGAAAGAGATCCTACGAGCAGTACTTC
CSARKRSYEQYF
>.|TRBJ1-6|.|TRBV30
TGTGCCTGGAGTTGGCAGGGGAATTCACCCCTCCACTTT
CAWSWQGNSPLHF
>.|TRBJ1-2|many|TRBV27
TGTGCCAGCAGTTCCTCACAGGGTAGAGGCTACACCTTC
CASSSSQGRGYTF
>.|TRBJ2-5|many|TRBV5-1
TGCGCCAGCAGCCCTTCTGGGCTCCAAGAGACCCAGTACTTC
CASSPSGLQETQYF
>.|TRBJ2-3|many|TRBV7-2
TGTGCCAGCAGCCCCCAGGGCCTAGCTGCAACTAGCACAGATACGCAGTATTTT
CASSPQGLAATSTDTQYF
>.|TRBJ2-5|few|TRBV2
TGTGCCAGCAGTGATCGACCGGCGGAGACCCAGTACTTC
CASSDRPAETQYF
>.|TRBJ2-6|few|TRBV11-3
TGTGCCAGCAGCTTAGTTGGGCCAGGGGCCAACGTCCTGACTTTC
CASSLVGPGANVLTF
>TRBD2|TRBJ2-1|many|TRBV6-6
TGTGCCAGCAGCCCTCAACTAGCGGGAGTAGGCAATGAGCAGTTCTTC
CASSPQLAGVGNEQFF
>.|TRBJ1-1|many|TRBV28
TGTGCCAGCAGCCCTCCCGTGCGCAAAGACACTGAAGCTTTCTTT
CASSPPVRKDTEAFF
>TRBD1|TRBJ1-1|.|TRBV6-5
TGTGCCAGCGTCCAGGGGGTGAGGGCTTTCTTT
CASVQGVRAFF
>TRBD1|TRBJ1-5|.|TRBV20-1
TGCAGTGCTCTTCGGGACAGCGGCAGTTATCAGCCCCAGCATTTT
CSALRDSGSYQPQHF
>.|TRBJ2-6|many|TRBV28
TGTGCCAGTCATACAGGGTCAGGGGCCAACGTCCTGACTTTC
CASHTGSGANVLTF
>.|TRBJ2-1|medium-sized|TRBV5-1
TGCGCCAGCAGCTTCCGGGATTCCCGGAATGAGCAGTTCTTC
CASSFRDSRNEQFF
>TRBD1|TRBJ1-5|many|TRBV28
TGTGCCAGCAGTACAGAGGGACAGGGAAGCAATCAGCCCCAGCATTTT
CASSTEGQGSNQPQHF
>TRBD2|TRBJ2-7|.|TRBV20-1
TGCAGTGCTAAGAGGGCTAGCGGGAGGGAGACCTACGAGCAGTACTTC
CSAKRASGRETYEQYF
>TRBD1|TRBJ1-5|.|TRBV20-1
TGCAGTGCAATCCTCGGGACAGGGCCGGAGCAGCCCCAGCATTTT
CSAILGTGPEQPQHF